These 14 T cell receptor beta chains were sequenced from one sample in a study of T cell responses to AZD1222 COVID-19 vaccine. Assay used: immunoSEQ multiplex PCR; TCRdb lists only in-frame clones, some missing. The sample lists around 210,000 clones; less than 95% were seen once. Sample: peripheral blood, taken 28 days after the second dose of the MenACWY control vaccine. These receptors all come from an adult who received the MenACWY meningococcal vaccine as a control.

In DNA form, the CDR3 reads TGTGCCAGCAGTGATGTCGCAACTAGCGGGATTCGGGAGCTGTTTTTT. It translates to CASSDVATSGIRELFF. This chain connects TRBV25-1 to TRBJ2-2; 10 nucleotides align to TRBD2. The CDR3 consists of 16 residues. Trimming cost V 3 bases and J 9 bases; bases outside gene matches: 10. Germline CDR1 reads MGHDK; CDR2 reads SYGVNS.

The chain recombines TRBV6-2 or TRBV6-3 with TRBJ1-1; tentative D call: TRBD1 (5 bases). Germline values: CDR1 MNHEY, CDR2 SVGEGT. The CDR3 runs to 14 residues. The germline V and J ends were trimmed by 5 bases and 3 bases, with 13 bases remaining between them. CDR3 DNA: TGTGCCAGCAGTCCCCCCGGGACCTACACTGAAGCTTTCTTT. It encodes CASSPPGTYTEAFF.

The genes are TRBV19 and TRBJ2-1; TRBD2 agrees at 8 bases. The V gene end was trimmed by 4 bases and the J gene end by 0 bases; junction bases not matched to a gene: 5. The germline V gene encodes CDR1 LNHDA and CDR2 SQIVND (reference sequence). The CDR3 loop spans 16 amino acids. The CDR3 loop reads CASSTRLATSYNEQFF. CDR3 DNA sequence: TGTGCCAGTAGTACCCGACTAGCGACCTCCTACAATGAGCAGTTCTTC.

The chain employs TRBV29-1 and TRBJ2-5; D is ambiguous. The CDR3 is 13 amino acids. With 2 bases removed from V and 0 bases from J, the gap between germline ends came to 7 bases. Germline V gene lookup returns CDR1 SQVTM and CDR2 ANQGSEA. For the CDR3, the DNA is TGCAGCGTTGAAAGGAGCGACCAAGAGACCCAGTACTTC. Protein sequence: CSVERSDQETQYF.

The rearrangement uses TRBV20-1 and TRBJ1-1; no clear D. Germline assignment: CDR1 DFQATT and CDR2 SNEGSKA (reference sequence). CDR3 length: 10 residues. CDR3 coding DNA: TGCAGGGGGAGAGACACTGAAGCTTTCTTT. Translated: CRGRDTEAFF.

The V gene is TRBV7-9, the J gene TRBJ2-6; 9 bases agree with TRBD2. V shed 5 bases, J shed 0 bases, and the junction held 8 bases outside the gene matches. Per germline, CDR1 SEHNR and CDR2 FQNEAQ (reference sequence). The CDR3 is 18 amino acids. The CDR3 coding sequence is TGTGCCAGCAGCCCCTTAGCGGGGGCCAGCTCTGGGGCCAACGTCCTGACTTTC. The encoded protein is CASSPLAGASSGANVLTF.

The gene calls are TRBV30 and TRBJ2-6; D remains unclear. V lost 4 bases, J lost 9 bases, and 7 bases lay in between. The length of the CDR3 is 11 residues. The V gene's germline CDR1 is GTSNPN and CDR2 SVGIG (reference sequence). CDR3 residues: CAWNSYNVLTF. CDR3 nucleotide sequence: TGTGCCTGGAACAGTTACAACGTCCTGACTTTC.

The chain links TRBV11-2 to TRBJ2-1; 10 bases align to TRBD1. The trim removed 0 bases at V and 5 bases at J, leaving 10 bases unmatched. This CDR3 is built from 18 residues. Looked up from germline, CDR1 is SGHAT and CDR2 is FQNNGV. Here the CDR3 DNA reads TGTGCCAGCAGCTTAGATATTAATCGAGGGACAGGGGACAATGAGCAGTTCTTC. Its translation: CASSLDINRGTGDNEQFF. The complete variable domain, with remaining parts taken from reference TRBV11-2 and TRBJ2-1, reads EAGVAQSPRYKIIEKRQSVAFWCNPISGHATLYWYQQILGQGPKLLIQFQNNGVVDDSQLPKDRFSAERLKGVDSTLKIQPAKLEDSAVYLCASSLDINRGTGDNEQFFGPGTRLTVL.

The V call is TRBV24-1, the J call TRBJ2-3; D is unclear. CDR1 and CDR2 (germline): KGHDR, SFDVKD. There are 15 residues in the CDR3. V lost 4 bases to trimming and J lost 0 bases, with 10 bases between them. CDR3 residues: CATSENRRSTDTQYF. CDR3 coding DNA: TGTGCCACCAGTGAAAATCGGCGTAGCACAGATACGCAGTATTTT.

This clone was found a few times. This sequence joins TRBV3-1 (or the pseudogene TRBV3-2) and TRBJ2-3; 12 positions agree with TRBD1. CDR1 LGHDT and CDR2 YNNKEL come from the germline V gene (reference sequence). V lost 0 bases, J lost 2 bases, and 6 bases stayed unmatched. This CDR3 is built from 18 residues. For the CDR3, the DNA is TGTGCCAGCAGCCAAGATTGGGGACAGGGGGCGCACACAGATACGCAGTATTTT. It translates to CASSQDWGQGAHTDTQYF.

The chain has TRBV4-2 and TRBJ2-7, with 11 positions matching TRBD2. The CDR3 loop spans 15 amino acids. The J segment lost 5 bases and the V segment lost 1 base, leaving 4 bases of the junction unmatched. Germline V lookup: CDR1 LGHNA, CDR2 YNFKEQ. The chain's CDR3 is CASSQATSGSDEQYF. CDR3 DNA sequence: TGTGCCAGCAGCCAAGCTACTAGCGGGAGTGACGAGCAGTACTTC.

The chain couples TRBV20-1 to TRBJ1-2; maybe TRBD1 (6 bases). Trimming stripped 3 bases from V and 5 bases from J, with 16 bases between. The germline CDR1 and CDR2 sequences are DFQATT and SNEGSKA (reference sequence). This CDR3 contains 14 residues. The CDR3 coding sequence is TGCAGTGCTAGTTCGGGGGCGGTGGGTTATGGCTACACCTTC. Residues: CSASSGAVGYGYTF.

The rearrangement joins TRBV5-1 to TRBJ1-1; D may be TRBD1 (5 bases). Germline lookup yields CDR1 SGHRS and CDR2 YFSETQ. V was clipped by 4 bases and J by 6 bases, with 10 bases between them. CDR3 length: 12 residues. CDR3 sequence: CASSDGTAEAFF. The CDR3, as DNA: TGCGCCAGCAGCGACGGGACGGCTGAAGCTTTCTTT.

CDR3 sequence reads: CASSLGGPDTQYF. In DNA form, the CDR3 reads TGTGCCAGCAGCCTTGGGGGGCCAGATACGCAGTATTTT. The rearrangement joins TRBV28 to TRBJ2-3; D may correspond to TRBD1 or TRBD2 (6 bases each). This CDR3 spans 13 amino acids. Trimming took off 6 bases at V and 4 bases at J, with 11 bases between the two ends. The germline CDR1 and CDR2 sequences are MDHEN and SYDVKM.